These 26 T cell receptor beta chains originate from one sample sequenced in a study of neurological immune-mediated disorders. TCRdb recomputed calls from the 5' RACE reads with MiXCR, one row per CDR3 protein. This sample has tens of thousands of distinct CDR3 sequences, with about 4.2% found just once. The material sequenced was CD4+ T cells from blood. The receptors originated from a woman aged 40 to 50 with multiple sclerosis.

Many counts were recorded for this clonotype. The CDR3 DNA sequence: TGTGCCATCATGCGACAGGGATCGGGCGAGCAGTACTTC. As protein: CAIMRQGSGEQYF. The V call is TRBV10-3, the J call TRBJ2-7; 7 bases are shared with TRBD1. CDR3 length equals 13 residues. The trim removed 7 bases at V and 6 bases at J, leaving 9 bases unmatched. Germline lookup yields CDR1 ENHRY and CDR2 SYGVKD.

In its sample, this clonotype was seen many times. The chain recombines TRBV29-1 with TRBJ1-2; D is possibly TRBD1 (6 bases). Germline-derived CDR1 and CDR2 are SQVTM and ANQGSEA. The CDR3 spans 12 residues. V was pared by 3 bases and J by 7 bases, with 12 bases between. The CDR3 is CSVERGARGYTF. The CDR3 nucleotides read TGCAGCGTTGAGCGGGGGGCGCGTGGCTACACCTTC.

This clonotype was observed many times. This chain uses TRBV14 with TRBJ1-4; D call uncertain. This CDR3 comprises 13 residues. Trimming pared 4 bases from V and 12 bases from J, leaving 15 bases between. Germline V CDR1 and CDR2: SGHDN, FVKESK. CDR3 coding DNA: TGTGCCAGCAGCCCAAGGATCGTGGGAGAACTGTTTTTT. Encoded protein: CASSPRIVGELFF.

This clonotype was observed at least ten times. The chain joins TRBV4-1 to TRBJ2-6; D possibly matches TRBD1 or TRBD2 (5 bases each). Germline-derived CDR1 and CDR2 are MGHRA and YSYEKL. This CDR3 is 19 amino acids long. V was shortened by 4 bases and J by 0 bases, with 19 bases between the two germline ends. CDR3 amino acids: CASSLTWGPPRSGANVLTF. Written as DNA, the CDR3 is TGCGCCAGCAGCCTAACCTGGGGACCCCCGCGCTCTGGGGCCAACGTCCTGACTTTC.

This clonotype has a handful of counts. This chain joins TRBV7-3 and TRBJ2-5; D unclear. V was shortened by 5 bases and J by 5 bases, with 12 bases between the two germline ends. This CDR3 has 13 amino acids. The germline V gene encodes CDR1 SGHTA and CDR2 FQGTGA. The CDR3 loop is CASSREIGETQYF. CDR3 coding DNA: TGTGCCAGCAGCAGGGAAATAGGCGAGACCCAGTACTTC.

This clonotype was detected many times. V gene TRBV5-1 combines with J gene TRBJ2-7; no clear D gene. The CDR3 is 11 amino acids. The germline CDR1 and CDR2 sequences are SGHRS and YFSETQ. Trimming stripped 4 bases from V and 5 bases from J, with 7 bases between. CDR3 residues: CASSEQDEQYF. CDR3 nucleotides: TGCGCCAGCAGCGAGCAAGACGAGCAGTACTTC.

This clonotype was counted many times. This chain connects TRBV6-1 to TRBJ1-2; D uncertain. Trimming shortened V by 2 bases and J by 4 bases, and 14 bases separated the two germline ends. This CDR3 region has 15 residues. Germline CDR1 and CDR2: MNHNS and SASEGT. The CDR3 sequence: CASSERAEYSYGYTF. CDR3 nucleotide sequence: TGTGCCAGCAGTGAAAGGGCGGAGTATTCCTATGGCTACACCTTC.

This clonotype was counted at least ten times. This chain joins TRBV14 and TRBJ1-5; possibly TRBD1 for D (6 bases). The CDR3 is made up of 19 amino acids. V was shortened by 2 bases and J by 7 bases, with 27 bases between the two germline ends. Germline V gene sequence: CDR1 SGHDN, CDR2 FVKESK. CDR3 amino acids: CASSQLSTLGLGGGQPQHF. CDR3 in DNA: TGTGCCAGCAGCCAACTTTCCACCCTTGGACTTGGAGGGGGACAGCCCCAGCATTTT.

Ten or more counts support this clonotype. The CDR3 loop is CASTPQEDSGANVLTF. The CDR3 nucleotides are TGTGCCAGCACACCCCAGGAGGACTCTGGGGCCAACGTCCTGACTTTC. The V gene is TRBV12-3 or TRBV12-4, the J gene TRBJ2-6, with a tentative D call TRBD2 (5 bases). Deletions cut 7 bases from V and 0 bases from J, with 13 bases between. The CDR3 runs 16 residues.

This clonotype came up many times. V usage is TRBV5-1 and J usage is TRBJ2-1; TRBD1 matches at 10 bases. The trim removed 0 bases at V and 12 bases at J, leaving 9 bases unmatched. The germline V gene has CDR1 SGHRS and CDR2 YFSETQ. The CDR3 is 15 amino acids. Here the CDR3 reads CASSLGADRGFWQFF. In DNA form, the CDR3 reads TGCGCCAGCAGCTTGGGAGCGGACAGGGGGTTTTGGCAGTTCTTC.

This clonotype was recorded at least ten times. V is TRBV6-4 and J is TRBJ2-2; D remains unclear. This CDR3 is 13 amino acids long. V was shortened by 1 base and J by 3 bases, with 3 bases between the two germline ends. Germline-derived CDR1 and CDR2 are MRHNA and SNTAGT. The CDR3 spells CASSDLYTGELFF. The CDR3 DNA reads as TGTGCCAGCAGTGACTTATACACCGGGGAGCTGTTTTTT.

This clonotype was detected many times. The chain combines TRBV29-1 with TRBJ1-5, with a weak D call TRBD1 (5 bases). The CDR3 extends over 12 amino acids. Trimming pared 4 bases from V and 7 bases from J, leaving 11 bases between. Per germline, CDR1 SQVTM and CDR2 ANQGSEA. The CDR3 bases are TGCAGCGTTGGACAGTTCGGGCAGCCCCAGCATTTT. Amino acids: CSVGQFGQPQHF.

This clonotype has a count of ten or more. This chain links TRBV7-2 with TRBJ2-3; 7 positions agree with TRBD2. In germline, CDR1 is SGHTA, CDR2 FQGNSA. The CDR3 extends over 12 amino acids. V lost 4 bases and J lost 8; bases outside the gene matches: 3. The CDR3 region is CASSWGGGTQYF. The CDR3 DNA reads as TGTGCCAGCAGCTGGGGCGGGGGTACGCAGTATTTT. The full variable domain, its missing parts supplied by reference TRBV7-2 and TRBJ2-3, is GAGVSQSPSNKVTEKGKDVELRCDPISGHTALYWYRQSLGQGLEFLIYFQGNSAPDKSGLPSDRFSAERTGGSVSTLTIQRTQQEDSAVYLCASSWGGGTQYFGPGTRLTVL.

This clonotype was detected many times. V and J are TRBV6-1 and TRBJ1-2, with D perhaps matching TRBD1 (5 bases). Germline V gives CDR1 MNHNS, CDR2 SASEGT. V was trimmed by 5 bases and J by 2 bases, leaving 24 bases between them. The CDR3 covers 18 residues. CDR3 DNA: TGTGCCAGCAGTTCCTCCTCGCGACAGACTCTCCACAACTATGGCTACACCTTC. Its protein product is CASSSSSRQTLHNYGYTF.

This clonotype was observed many times. This sequence joins TRBV18 and TRBJ1-1; D gene unclear. This CDR3 region has 13 residues. V was shortened by 3 bases and J by 0 bases, with 5 bases between the two germline ends. CDR1 and CDR2 (germline): KGHSH, LQKENI. This CDR3 reads CASSPELNTEAFF. The CDR3, as DNA: TGTGCCAGCTCACCCGAATTGAACACTGAAGCTTTCTTT.

This clonotype was seen ten or more times. The genes are TRBV7-2 and TRBJ2-1; D not resolved. Germline-derived CDR1 and CDR2 are SGHTA and FQGNSA. The CDR3 contains 9 residues. V lost 8 bases and J 10 bases, leaving 6 bases between the germline ends. CDR3 residues: CASGWEQFF. In DNA form, the CDR3 reads TGTGCCAGCGGTTGGGAGCAGTTCTTC.

This clonotype was seen at least ten times. The rearrangement joins TRBV20-1 to TRBJ2-3; 8 bases match TRBD1. CDR3 length equals 13 residues. V lost 4 bases, J lost 4 bases, and 4 bases stayed unmatched. CDR1 and CDR2 (germline): DFQATT, SNEGSKA (reference sequence). The CDR3 nucleotides read TGCAGTGCTACTGACAGGGGTCCAGATACGCAGTATTTT. Protein sequence: CSATDRGPDTQYF.

This clonotype appeared many times. The chain links TRBV3-1 to TRBJ1-6, with D maybe TRBD1 (6 bases). CDR3 size: 14 residues. Trimming pared 3 bases from V and 7 bases from J, leaving 10 bases between. Germline CDR1 and CDR2: LGHDT and YNNKEL (reference sequence). CDR3: CASSQGAQNSPLHF. The CDR3 DNA is TGTGCCAGCAGCCAGGGGGCCCAAAATTCACCCCTCCACTTT.

This clonotype was picked up many times. V usage is TRBV4-1 and J usage is TRBJ2-7; the D is unclear. This CDR3 has 14 amino acids. Germline assignment: CDR1 MGHRA and CDR2 YSYEKL. V lost 3 bases, J lost 2 bases, and 11 bases lay in between. CDR3 nucleotides: TGCGCCAGCAGCCATTATACTGATCCCTACGAGCAGTACTTC. As protein: CASSHYTDPYEQYF.

This clonotype was counted at least ten times. The chain uses TRBV5-5 and TRBJ2-6; tentatively, D is TRBD2 (5 bases). There are 16 residues in the CDR3. Trimming left V 3 bases short and J 0 bases short, with 10 bases between. Germline CDR1 is SGHKS and CDR2 is YYEKEE (reference sequence). Here the CDR3 reads CASSSRGSSGANVLTF. CDR3 in DNA: TGTGCCAGCAGCTCCCGGGGTTCCTCTGGGGCCAACGTCCTGACTTTC.

Ten or more counts support this clonotype. This chain uses TRBV7-9 with TRBJ1-3; D unclear. This CDR3 has 15 amino acids. The ends were cut back, 8 bases at V and 0 bases at J, with 14 bases in the middle. Germline CDR1 SEHNR, CDR2 FQNEAQ (reference sequence). CDR3 amino acids: CASPPSLDSGNTIYF. The CDR3 DNA reads TGTGCCAGCCCCCCTTCTTTGGACTCTGGAAACACCATATATTTT. Together with reference TRBV7-9 and TRBJ1-3, the CDR3 gives the full variable domain: DTGVSQNPRHKITKRGQNVTFRCDPISEHNRLYWYRQTLGQGPEFLTYFQNEAQLEKSRLLSDRFSAERPKGSFSTLEIQRTEQGDSAMYLCASPPSLDSGNTIYFGEGSWLTVV.

This clonotype was recorded many times. The J gene is TRBJ2-7, the V gene TRBV2, with D hard to call. The CDR3 loop spans 14 amino acids. CDR1 is SNHLY and CDR2 is FYNNEI in the germline V gene. The V gene lost 4 bases and the J gene lost 3 bases, with 13 bases spanning the gap. CDR3 protein: CASSVAPSYYEQYF. DNA for the CDR3: TGTGCCAGCAGTGTAGCCCCCTCCTACTACGAGCAGTACTTC.

This clonotype has ten or more counts. This chain connects TRBV5-6 to TRBJ1-3; possible D gene TRBD1, 6 bases. The V gene lost 2 bases and the J gene lost 4 bases, with 25 bases spanning the gap. The CDR3 runs to 19 residues. Germline loops: CDR1 SGHDT, CDR2 YYEEEE. For the CDR3, the DNA is TGTGCCAGCAGCTTAATGGCGCAGGGGAACTTGCCTGGCGGAAACACCATATATTTT. Protein sequence: CASSLMAQGNLPGGNTIYF.

This clonotype was seen many times. The chain couples TRBV7-9 to TRBJ2-2; 8 bases are shared with TRBD2. V lost 3 bases to trimming and J lost 5 bases; unmatched junction nucleotides: 5. Germline CDR1 and CDR2: SEHNR and FQNEAQ (reference sequence). The CDR3 totals 15 residues. Here the CDR3 reads CASSFSSGGTGELFF. DNA for the CDR3: TGTGCCAGCAGCTTTAGCAGCGGGGGTACCGGGGAGCTGTTTTTT.

This clonotype was detected ten times or more. This sequence joins TRBV20-1 and TRBJ1-1; D unclear. The CDR3 is 13 amino acids. Germline assignment: CDR1 DFQATT and CDR2 SNEGSKA (reference sequence). V lost 1 base and J 6 bases, leaving 12 bases between the germline ends. The CDR3 protein is CSARAPILAEAFF. The DNA for the CDR3 is TGCAGTGCTAGAGCCCCCATTTTGGCTGAAGCTTTCTTT.

The table lists this clonotype with many counts. The chain has TRBV9 and TRBJ1-1; tentatively, D is TRBD1 (5 bases). V was trimmed by 2 bases and J by 0 bases, leaving 8 bases between them. Germline V gene data show CDR1 as SGDLS and CDR2 as YYNGEE. The CDR3 sequence is 14 residues long. CDR3 DNA: TGTGCCAGCAGCGTGCAACAGGTGAACACTGAAGCTTTCTTT. As protein: CASSVQQVNTEAFF.